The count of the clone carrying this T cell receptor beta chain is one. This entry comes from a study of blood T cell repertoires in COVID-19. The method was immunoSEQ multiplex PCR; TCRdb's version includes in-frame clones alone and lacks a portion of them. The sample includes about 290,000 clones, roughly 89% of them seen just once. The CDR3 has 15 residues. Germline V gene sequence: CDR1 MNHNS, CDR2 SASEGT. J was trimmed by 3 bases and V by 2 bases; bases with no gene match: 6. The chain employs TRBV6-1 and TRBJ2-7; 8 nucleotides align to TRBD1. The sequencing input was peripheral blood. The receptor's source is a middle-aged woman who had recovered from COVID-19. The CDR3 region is CASSEWSGGLYEQYF. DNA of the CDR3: TGTGCCAGCAGTGAATGGTCAGGGGGCCTCTACGAGCAGTACTTC.